A selection of T cell receptor beta chains follows, all from one sample in a study of blood T cell repertoires in COVID-19. Sequencing was performed with immunoSEQ multiplex PCR; in TCRdb, only in-frame clones are kept and a portion is missing. The sample lists 60,000 to 65,000 clones; roughly 78% were seen once. The material sequenced was peripheral blood. These receptors came from a man aged 55 to 69 with COVID-19, enrolled during active disease. Both conserved end residues are part of each CDR3. The order of the fields is J gene, V gene, D gene, clone size, CDR3 protein, CDR3 DNA. A D gene is named only where the DNA matches it firmly. The size entry is marked missing in some rows and otherwise reads once, few, many or a size class.

>TRBJ1-2|TRBV5-5|TRBD1|-
CASSPDRANYGYTF
TGTGCCAGCAGCCCGGACAGGGCTAACTATGGCTACACCTTC
>TRBJ2-7|TRBV19|TRBD1|many
CASSLGWGQGAYEQYF
TGTGCCAGTAGTCTTGGTTGGGGACAGGGGGCCTACGAGCAGTACTTC
>TRBJ2-5|TRBV2|-|-
CASRGEETQYF
TGTGCCAGCCGAGGAGAGGAGACCCAGTACTTC
>TRBJ2-3|TRBV18|TRBD2|-
CASSLTPGLAGGDTQYF
TGTGCCAGCTCACTCACCCCAGGACTAGCGGGAGGAGATACGCAGTATTTT
>TRBJ2-5|TRBV5-1|TRBD1|-
CASNLRTGGETQYF
TGCGCCAGCAACTTGAGGACAGGCGGGGAGACCCAGTACTTC
>TRBJ2-1|TRBV6-5|TRBD1|-
CASSYLGRGRYNEQFF
TGTGCCAGCAGTTACTTAGGCAGGGGGCGATACAATGAGCAGTTCTTC
>TRBJ2-6|TRBV7-9|-|-
CASRGPGGGNSGANVLTF
TGTGCCAGCCGCGGCCCAGGTGGAGGCAACTCTGGGGCCAACGTCCTGACTTTC
>TRBJ2-7|TRBV21-1|-|few
CASSPPGGRACEQYF
TGTGCCAGCAGCCCCCCCGGCGGGAGGGCCTGCGAGCAGTACTTC
>TRBJ2-1|TRBV5-1|-|once
CASSFGGASRSEQFF
TGCGCCAGCAGCTTTGGAGGGGCCAGTCGGAGTGAGCAGTTCTTC
>TRBJ1-1|TRBV6-5|-|few
CASRSWGENTEAFF
TGTGCCAGCAGATCCTGGGGCGAGAACACTGAAGCTTTCTTT
>TRBJ1-1|TRBV6-1|-|-
CASSERGDTEAFF
TGTGCCAGCAGTGAACGAGGCGACACTGAAGCTTTCTTT
>TRBJ2-6|TRBV11-2|TRBD2|-
CASSLGGGRLGANVLTF
TGTGCCAGCAGCTTAGGGGGAGGGCGCTTGGGGGCCAACGTCCTGACTTTC
>TRBJ2-1|TRBV4-1|TRBD2|-
CASSHFAGTSGRLHEQFF
TGCGCCAGCAGCCATTTTGCGGGAACTAGCGGGAGACTCCATGAGCAGTTCTTC
>TRBJ1-2|TRBV28|-|-
CASSPPTPNYGYTF
TGTGCCAGCAGTCCCCCGACACCTAACTATGGCTACACCTTC
>TRBJ1-1|TRBV2|TRBD1|many
CASSLTGGRRTEAFF
TGTGCCAGCAGTTTAACAGGGGGCCGAAGGACTGAAGCTTTCTTT
>TRBJ2-5|TRBV6-5|TRBD1|-
CASSSPGQGRKTQYF
TGTGCCAGCAGTTCCCCGGGACAGGGGAGAAAGACCCAGTACTTC
>TRBJ1-1|TRBV25-1|-|few
CASATDRREAFF
TGTGCCAGCGCGACAGACAGGAGGGAAGCTTTCTTT
>TRBJ2-7|TRBV7-9|-|-
CASGGLSYEQYF
TGTGCCAGCGGGGGCCTCTCCTACGAGCAGTACTTC
>TRBJ2-7|TRBV4-1|-|-
CASSQISDEQYF
TGCGCCAGCAGCCAAATTTCGGACGAGCAGTACTTC
>TRBJ2-3|TRBV13|TRBD2|-
CASSFRLAGGTDTQYF
TGTGCCAGCAGCTTCAGACTAGCGGGGGGCACAGATACGCAGTATTTT
>TRBJ2-3|TRBV7-2|-|-
CASSLVERTDTQYF
TGTGCCAGCAGCTTAGTCGAACGGACAGATACGCAGTATTTT
>TRBJ2-5|TRBV4-1|TRBD2|-
CASSPHRGGETQYF
TGCGCCAGCAGCCCGCACCGGGGGGGAGAGACCCAGTACTTC
>TRBJ1-3|TRBV11-2|-|-
CASSPNSLSGNTIYF
TGTGCCAGCAGCCCCAACAGTCTCTCTGGAAACACCATATATTTT
>TRBJ2-7|TRBV18|TRBD2|-
CASSKRLAGGQTAVDEQYF
TGTGCCAGCTCAAAACGACTAGCGGGGGGGCAGACCGCCGTCGACGAGCAGTACTTC
>TRBJ2-5|TRBV10-1|-|-
CASSLDSRGTQYF
TGCGCCAGCAGCCTGGACTCCCGTGGGACCCAGTACTTC
>TRBJ1-5|TRBV2|-|few
CASSEIENQPQHF
TGTGCCAGCAGTGAAATAGAGAATCAGCCCCAGCATTTT
>TRBJ1-6|TRBV6-5|TRBD1|few
CASSPLTGGNSPLHF
TGTGCCAGCAGCCCCCTGACAGGGGGCAATTCACCCCTCCACTTT
>TRBJ2-1|TRBV29-1|-|-
CSVAGLAMALYNEQFF
TGCAGCGTCGCTGGGCTAGCGATGGCTCTCTACAATGAGCAGTTCTTC
>TRBJ2-3|TRBV11-2|TRBD1|-
CASSLGTGRTDTQYF
TGTGCCAGCAGCTTAGGGACAGGGAGGACAGATACGCAGTATTTT
>TRBJ2-1|TRBV4-1|TRBD1|once
CASSPWDSNHNEQFF
TGCGCCAGCAGCCCCTGGGACAGCAATCACAATGAGCAGTTCTTC
>TRBJ2-1|TRBV24-1|-|-
CATSDGVEQFF
TGTGCCACCAGTGACGGGGTTGAGCAGTTCTTC
>TRBJ2-1|TRBV18|TRBD2|once
CASSPSSGVGDEQFF
TGTGCCAGCTCGCCATCTAGCGGGGTTGGCGATGAGCAGTTCTTC
>TRBJ1-6|TRBV4-2|TRBD1|medium-sized
CASSQSLTGHSPLHF
TGTGCCAGCAGCCAATCCTTGACAGGGCATTCACCCCTCCACTTT
>TRBJ2-1|TRBV19|TRBD2|-
CASSTGLAGGEEFF
TGTGCCAGTAGTACGGGACTAGCGGGAGGGGAAGAGTTCTTC
>TRBJ2-7|TRBV5-6|-|few
CASTLLRGAYEQYF
TGTGCCAGCACCTTACTAAGGGGCGCTTATGAGCAGTACTTC
>TRBJ1-1|TRBV7-2|-|once
CASSPFGGDNTEAFF
TGTGCCAGCAGCCCCTTCGGGGGGGACAACACTGAAGCTTTCTTT
>TRBJ1-3|TRBV10-1|-|-
CASSQAFGNTIYF
TGCGCCAGCAGTCAAGCATTTGGAAACACCATATATTTT
>TRBJ2-7|TRBV21-1|-|-
CASSSPREQYF
TGTGCCAGCAGCTCCCCCCGCGAGCAGTACTTC
>TRBJ2-1|TRBV4-2|-|-
CASSQDGSSYNEQFF
TGTGCCAGCAGCCAAGACGGGAGCTCCTACAATGAGCAGTTCTTC
>TRBJ1-1|TRBV15|-|-
CATRTGREGEAFF
TGTGCCACCAGAACGGGCCGCGAGGGTGAAGCTTTCTTT